One sample yielded the 27 T cell receptor beta chains listed below, sequenced in a study of T cells expressing NK-cell markers. TCRdb reanalyzed the 5' RACE reads, giving one entry per CDR3 protein sequence and no DNA. This sample's table has about 460,000 distinct CDR3 sequences. The sequenced sample consisted of blood T cells: a sorted CD56 or NKG2C T cell subset, CD4+ or CD8+ T cells, or bulk PBMC T cells (not recorded which). The source of these receptors is a woman between 45 and 65 years old in good health.

V gene TRBV10-3 combines with J gene TRBJ2-7; with no DNA, the TCRdb D assignment of TRBD1 cannot be verified. The CDR3 spans 13 residues. CDR1 and CDR2 from the germline V gene are ENHRY and SYGVKD. The CDR3 protein is CAITGRGLDEQYF.

This chain connects TRBV4-1 to TRBJ1-5; TCRdb's D call, TRBD1, is unchecked because there is no DNA. CDR1 and CDR2 from the germline V gene are MGHRA and YSYEKL. CDR3 size: 14 residues. The CDR3 is CAASDGTGVQPQHF.

The chain has TRBV12-3 or TRBV12-4 and TRBJ2-1; the D call of TRBD1 rests on TCRdb alone, since no DNA is present to check it. The CDR3 length is 16 residues. This CDR3 reads CASRGIGGTSYNEQFF.

The chain employs TRBV12-3 or TRBV12-4 and TRBJ1-1. This CDR3 is built from 12 residues. The CDR3 region is CASSLGSFGAFF.

This chain uses TRBV11-2 with TRBJ2-7; TCRdb designates TRBD1, a call that cannot be tested without DNA. The germline CDR1 and CDR2 sequences are SGHAT and FQNNGV. This CDR3 spans 13 amino acids. CDR3: CASSSGQSYEQYF.

The rearrangement uses TRBV11-2 and TRBJ2-3; there is no DNA to check the TCRdb D call of TRBD2. Germline assignment: CDR1 SGHAT and CDR2 FQNNGV. This CDR3 spans 15 amino acids. The chain's CDR3 is CASSSGLGSTDTQYF.

The chain couples TRBV10-3 to TRBJ1-5; TCRdb picks TRBD1, but there is no DNA to check that call. Germline CDR1 ENHRY, CDR2 SYGVKD. The CDR3 has 14 residues. The CDR3 loop is CAISEPGFNQPQHF.

The gene calls are TRBV20-1 and TRBJ2-4; the TRBD2 assignment by TCRdb is unverifiable without DNA. CDR1 DFQATT and CDR2 SNEGSKA come from the germline V gene (reference sequence). The CDR3 covers 14 residues. CDR3: CSASVGRGADIQYF.

The CDR3 sequence: CASSMTHMAEAFF. The chain couples TRBV6-5 to TRBJ1-1. This CDR3 region has 13 residues. CDR1 is MNHEY, CDR2 SVGAGI, per germline.

The chain joins TRBV11-3 to TRBJ2-3; with no DNA, the TCRdb D assignment of TRBD1 cannot be verified. The CDR3 contains 16 residues. From germline, CDR1 is SGHNT and CDR2 YENEEA. The chain's CDR3 is CASRGGTGTSTDTQYF.

V is TRBV10-3 and J is TRBJ1-5; the D call from TCRdb, TRBD1, cannot be confirmed without DNA. The germline gives CDR1 ENHRY, CDR2 SYGVKD. CDR3 length equals 15 residues. The CDR3 spells CAISESGDSNQPQHF.

The chain has TRBV10-2 and TRBJ2-7; TCRdb picks TRBD1, but there is no DNA to check that call. Germline V gene sequence: CDR1 WSHSY, CDR2 SAAADI. This CDR3 is 13 amino acids long. CDR3 sequence reads: CASSEGRGDEQYF.

The CDR3: CASSLGTVAYEQYF. This chain connects TRBV9 to TRBJ2-7. The CDR3 covers 14 residues. Germline CDR1 is SGDLS and CDR2 is YYNGEE.

This sequence joins TRBV11-2 and TRBJ2-7; TCRdb names TRBD1, which stays unverified in the absence of DNA. Per germline, CDR1 SGHAT and CDR2 FQNNGV. The CDR3 runs 15 residues. The CDR3 reads CASSLEGGVAYEQYF.

The rearrangement uses TRBV5-1 and TRBJ2-1; TCRdb's D call of TRBD2 is untestable without DNA. Germline CDR1 reads SGHRS; CDR2 reads YFSETQ. CDR3 length: 17 residues. The CDR3 region is CASSPGTSGRGYGEQFF.

CDR3 in amino acids: CATSPGLAYEQYF. V and J are TRBV27 and TRBJ2-7; TCRdb indicates TRBD2, and absent DNA this call remains unverified. The CDR3 is 13 residues long. Per germline, CDR1 MNHEY and CDR2 SMNVEV (reference sequence).

The chain couples TRBV7-9 to TRBJ2-4. The germline CDR1 and CDR2 sequences are SEHNR and FQNEAQ (reference sequence). The CDR3 sequence is 18 residues long. CDR3 amino acids: CASSPTSVLALAKNIQYF.

The chain joins TRBV4-2 to TRBJ2-5; TCRdb calls TRBD1, which cannot be checked without DNA. This CDR3 is 16 amino acids long. Germline CDR1 is LGHNA and CDR2 is YNFKEQ. The CDR3 loop is CASSQGLRGEIGTQYF.

V and J are TRBV15 and TRBJ2-2; there is no DNA to check the TCRdb D call of TRBD2. The CDR3 is made up of 17 amino acids. Germline V CDR1 and CDR2: LNHNV, YYDKDF (reference sequence). CDR3 loop: CATSRVPPGANTGELFF.

The gene calls are TRBV11-2 and TRBJ1-4; the D call from TCRdb, TRBD1, cannot be confirmed without DNA. This CDR3 contains 14 residues. Germline V lookup: CDR1 SGHAT, CDR2 FQNNGV. CDR3: CASSPPGVEEKLFF. The whole variable domain, filled in from reference TRBV11-2 and TRBJ1-4, reads EAGVAQSPRYKIIEKRQSVAFWCNPISGHATLYWYQQILGQGPKLLIQFQNNGVVDDSQLPKDRFSAERLKGVDSTLKIQPAKLEDSAVYLCASSPPGVEEKLFFGSGTQLSVL.

This chain joins TRBV6-5 and TRBJ2-3; TCRdb picks TRBD1, but there is no DNA to check that call. The CDR3 totals 13 residues. From germline, CDR1 is MNHEY and CDR2 SVGAGI. The CDR3 loop reads CASKGSHRDTQYF.

V and J are TRBV7-2 and TRBJ2-1; lacking DNA, the TRBD2 call made by TCRdb goes unchecked. Germline V gene data show CDR1 as SGHTA and CDR2 as FQGNSA. This CDR3 has 16 amino acids. CDR3 amino acids: CASSLALVAAYNEQFF.

V gene TRBV10-3 combines with J gene TRBJ2-3. This CDR3 has 15 residues. The germline CDR1 and CDR2 sequences are ENHRY and SYGVKD. CDR3 protein: CAIRSSSRLTDTQYF.

CDR3 region: CASSRTWGHKSNYGYTF. The chain recombines TRBV23-1 with TRBJ1-2; the TCRdb D gene call, TRBD1, has no DNA to confirm it. TRBV23-1 is classed as an ORF, of uncertain function. This CDR3 is built from 17 residues.

The chain recombines TRBV5-6 with TRBJ2-7; TCRdb's D call, TRBD1, is unchecked because there is no DNA. This CDR3 is built from 12 residues. CDR1 and CDR2 from the germline V gene are SGHDT and YYEEEE. The CDR3: CASRTGNYEQYF. The full variable domain, with the rest looked up from reference TRBV5-6 and TRBJ2-7, is DAGVTQSPTHLIKTRGQQVTLRCSPKSGHDTVSWYQQALGQGPQFIFQYYEEEERQRGNFPDRFSGHQFPNYSSELNVNALLLGDSALYLCASRTGNYEQYFGPGTRLTVT.

V usage is TRBV5-1 and J usage is TRBJ2-5; the D call from TCRdb, TRBD1, cannot be confirmed without DNA. CDR1 and CDR2 from the germline V gene are SGHRS and YFSETQ. CDR3 size: 17 residues. The CDR3 spells CASSLGGPRGGQETQYF.

The V and J genes are TRBV20-1 and TRBJ2-3; TCRdb selects TRBD2, and the lack of DNA leaves this call unchecked. The CDR3 contains 14 residues. Germline V gene lookup returns CDR1 DFQATT and CDR2 SNEGSKA (reference sequence). This CDR3 is CSASLAGNTDTQYF.